This T cell receptor beta chain comes out of a study of blood T cell repertoires in COVID-19. Study-wide background: Both acute and convalescent COVID-19 samples were obtained from the United States, Italy and Spain. T cells, B-cell-depleted T cells, or PBMCs supplied cDNA or gDNA.

CDR1 and CDR2 from the germline V gene are SGHRS and YFSETQ. There are 16 residues in the CDR3. V gave up 1 base and J gave up 6 bases; unmatched junction bases: 6. In the authors' workflow: Researchers report that nucleated cell counts were estimated from reference gene primer amplification. The assay was immunoSEQ multiplex PCR, and TCRdb's table has in-frame clones only and misses some. V, J and clone size derive from that table, while D and trimming were established from the DNA sequence. This sample has about 190,000 clones, with around 85% found just once. The chain links TRBV5-1 to TRBJ2-2, with TRBD2 identical over 10 bases. The sequence was obtained from a woman aged 50 to 60 with acute or convalescent COVID-19. What was sequenced was peripheral blood. CDR3 in amino acids: CASSLSGLAGAGELFF. CDR3 DNA sequence: TGCGCCAGCAGCTTGAGCGGTCTAGCGGGAGCCGGGGAGCTGTTTTTT.